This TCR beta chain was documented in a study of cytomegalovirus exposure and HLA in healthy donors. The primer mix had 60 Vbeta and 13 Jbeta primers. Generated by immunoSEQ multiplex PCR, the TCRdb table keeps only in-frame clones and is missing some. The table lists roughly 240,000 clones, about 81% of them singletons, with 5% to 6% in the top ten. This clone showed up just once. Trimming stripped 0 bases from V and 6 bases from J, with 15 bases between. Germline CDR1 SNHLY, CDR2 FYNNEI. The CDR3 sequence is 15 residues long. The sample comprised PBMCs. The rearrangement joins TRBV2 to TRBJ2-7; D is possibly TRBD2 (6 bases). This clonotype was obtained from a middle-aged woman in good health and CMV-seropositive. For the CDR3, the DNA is TGTGCCAGCAGTGAAGCGGAGCGGGCTTTGAGCGAGCAGTACTTC. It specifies CASSEAERALSEQYF.